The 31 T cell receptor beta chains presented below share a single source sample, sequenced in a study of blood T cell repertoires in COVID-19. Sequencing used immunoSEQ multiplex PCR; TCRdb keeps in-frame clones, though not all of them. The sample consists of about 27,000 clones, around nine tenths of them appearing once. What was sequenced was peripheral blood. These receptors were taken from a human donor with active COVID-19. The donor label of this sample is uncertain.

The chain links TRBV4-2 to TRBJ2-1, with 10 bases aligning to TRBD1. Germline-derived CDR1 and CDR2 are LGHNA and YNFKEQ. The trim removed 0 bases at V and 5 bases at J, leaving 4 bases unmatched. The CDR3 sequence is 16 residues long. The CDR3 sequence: CASSQEGTGVNNEQFF. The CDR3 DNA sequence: TGTGCCAGCAGCCAAGAAGGGACAGGGGTAAACAATGAGCAGTTCTTC.

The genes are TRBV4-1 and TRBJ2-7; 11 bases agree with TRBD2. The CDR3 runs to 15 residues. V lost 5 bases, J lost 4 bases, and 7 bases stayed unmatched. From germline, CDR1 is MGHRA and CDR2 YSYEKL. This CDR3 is CASSVTSGSGYEQYF. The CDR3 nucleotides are TGCGCCAGCAGCGTTACTAGCGGGAGCGGATACGAGCAGTACTTC.

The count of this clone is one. The CDR3 DNA sequence: TGTGCCAGCAGCCGATCGCAGACTAGCGGGCTCTACGAGCAGTACTTC. Encoded protein: CASSRSQTSGLYEQYF. The chain is built from TRBV3-1 (or the pseudogene TRBV3-2) and TRBJ2-7, with 10 bases identical to TRBD2. Looked up from germline, CDR1 is LGHDT and CDR2 is YNNKEL (reference sequence). The CDR3 consists of 16 residues. V was clipped by 4 bases and J by 3 bases; unmatched bases: 9.

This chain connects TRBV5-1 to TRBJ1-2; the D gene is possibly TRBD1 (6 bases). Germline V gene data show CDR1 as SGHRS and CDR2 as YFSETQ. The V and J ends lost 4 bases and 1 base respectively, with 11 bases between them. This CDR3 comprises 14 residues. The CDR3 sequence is CASSPGQSNYGYTF. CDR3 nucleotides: TGCGCCAGCAGCCCTGGACAGAGTAACTATGGCTACACCTTC.

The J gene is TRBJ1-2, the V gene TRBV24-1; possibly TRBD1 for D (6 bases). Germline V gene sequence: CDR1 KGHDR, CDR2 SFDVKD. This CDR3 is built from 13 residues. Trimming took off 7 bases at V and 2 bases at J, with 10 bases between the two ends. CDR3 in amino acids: CATSEGGNYGYTF. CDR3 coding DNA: TGTGCCACCAGCGAGGGGGGGAACTATGGCTACACCTTC.

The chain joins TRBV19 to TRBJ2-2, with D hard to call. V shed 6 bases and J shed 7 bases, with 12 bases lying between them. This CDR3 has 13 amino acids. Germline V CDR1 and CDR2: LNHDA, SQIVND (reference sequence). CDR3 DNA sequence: TGTGCCAGTAGCCCCGTCAGGAACGGGGAGCTGTTTTTT. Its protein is CASSPVRNGELFF.

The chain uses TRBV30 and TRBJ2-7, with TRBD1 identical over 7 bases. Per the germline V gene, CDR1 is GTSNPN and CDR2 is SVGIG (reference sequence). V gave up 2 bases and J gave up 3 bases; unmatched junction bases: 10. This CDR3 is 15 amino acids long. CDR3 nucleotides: TGTGCCTGGAGTACGCTCTACAGGGGAAACTACGAGCAGTACTTC. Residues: CAWSTLYRGNYEQYF.

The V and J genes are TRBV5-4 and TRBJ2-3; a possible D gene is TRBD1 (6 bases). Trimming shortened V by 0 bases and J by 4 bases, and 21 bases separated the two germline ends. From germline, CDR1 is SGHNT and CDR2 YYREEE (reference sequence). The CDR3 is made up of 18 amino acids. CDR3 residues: CASSLAVGAGRGADTQYF. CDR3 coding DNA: TGTGCCAGCAGCTTGGCCGTGGGGGCAGGCAGGGGAGCAGATACGCAGTATTTT.

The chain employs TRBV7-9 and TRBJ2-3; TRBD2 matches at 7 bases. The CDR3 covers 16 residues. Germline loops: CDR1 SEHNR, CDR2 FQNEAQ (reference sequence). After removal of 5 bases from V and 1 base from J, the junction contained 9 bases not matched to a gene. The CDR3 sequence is CASSPPRGRGTDTQYF. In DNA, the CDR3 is TGTGCCAGCAGCCCCCCCCGTGGGAGGGGCACAGATACGCAGTATTTT. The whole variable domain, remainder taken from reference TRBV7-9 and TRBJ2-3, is DTGVSQNPRHKITKRGQNVTFRCDPISEHNRLYWYRQTLGQGPEFLTYFQNEAQLEKSRLLSDRFSAERPKGSFSTLEIQRTEQGDSAMYLCASSPPRGRGTDTQYFGPGTRLTVL.

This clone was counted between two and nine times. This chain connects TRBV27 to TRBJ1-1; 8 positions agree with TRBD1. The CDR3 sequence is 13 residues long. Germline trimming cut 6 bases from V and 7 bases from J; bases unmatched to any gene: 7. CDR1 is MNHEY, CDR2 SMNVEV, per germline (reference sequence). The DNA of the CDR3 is TGTGCCAGCAGCCCAGGACAGGGAATTGAAGCTTTCTTT. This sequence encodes CASSPGQGIEAFF.

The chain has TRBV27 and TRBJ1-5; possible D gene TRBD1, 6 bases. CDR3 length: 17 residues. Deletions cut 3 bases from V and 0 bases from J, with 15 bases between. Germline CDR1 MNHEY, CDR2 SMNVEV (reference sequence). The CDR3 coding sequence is TGTGCCAGCAGTTTTCTAGGACAGCTCTCTAGCAATCAGCCCCAGCATTTT. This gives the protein CASSFLGQLSSNQPQHF.

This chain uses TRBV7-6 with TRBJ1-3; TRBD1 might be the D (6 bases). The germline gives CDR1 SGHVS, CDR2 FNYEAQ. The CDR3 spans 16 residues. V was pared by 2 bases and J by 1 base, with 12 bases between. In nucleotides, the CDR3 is TGTGCCAGCAGCTTACCAGGGGAAGGTTCTGGAAACACCATATATTTT. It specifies CASSLPGEGSGNTIYF.

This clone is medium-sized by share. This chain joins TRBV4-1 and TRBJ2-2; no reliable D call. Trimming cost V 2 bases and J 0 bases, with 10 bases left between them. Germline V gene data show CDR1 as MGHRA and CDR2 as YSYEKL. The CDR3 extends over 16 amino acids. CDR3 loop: CASSQHSPANTGELFF. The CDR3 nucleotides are TGCGCCAGCAGCCAACACTCTCCCGCGAACACCGGGGAGCTGTTTTTT.

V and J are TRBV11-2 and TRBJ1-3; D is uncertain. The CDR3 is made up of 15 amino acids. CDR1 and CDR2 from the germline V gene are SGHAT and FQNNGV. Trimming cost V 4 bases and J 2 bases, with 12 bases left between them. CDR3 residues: CASSSLRFAGNTIYF. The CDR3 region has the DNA TGTGCCAGCAGCTCACTAAGATTTGCTGGAAACACCATATATTTT.

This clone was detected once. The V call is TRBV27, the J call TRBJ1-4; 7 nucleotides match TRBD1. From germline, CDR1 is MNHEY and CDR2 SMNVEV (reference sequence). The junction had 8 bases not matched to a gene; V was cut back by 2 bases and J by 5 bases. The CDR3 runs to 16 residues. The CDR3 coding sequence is TGTGCCAGCAGTTTACGGTACAGGGGTGGGAATGAAAAACTGTTTTTT. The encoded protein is CASSLRYRGGNEKLFF.

The CDR3 is CASSLGTVQETQYF. The CDR3 DNA reads TGTGCCAGCAGCTTGGGGACAGTTCAAGAGACCCAGTACTTC. The rearrangement links TRBV13 to TRBJ2-5; TRBD1 matches 7 bases. CDR1 is PRHDT and CDR2 is FYEKMQ in the germline V gene (reference sequence). The CDR3 contains 14 residues. The V gene end was trimmed by 3 bases and the J gene end by 2 bases; junction bases not matched to a gene: 3.

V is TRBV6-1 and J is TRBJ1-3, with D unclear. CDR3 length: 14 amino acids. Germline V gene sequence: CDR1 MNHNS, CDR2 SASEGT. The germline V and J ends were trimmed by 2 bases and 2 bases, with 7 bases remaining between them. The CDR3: CASSEFPTGNTIYF. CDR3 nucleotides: TGTGCCAGCAGTGAATTCCCTACTGGAAACACCATATATTTT.

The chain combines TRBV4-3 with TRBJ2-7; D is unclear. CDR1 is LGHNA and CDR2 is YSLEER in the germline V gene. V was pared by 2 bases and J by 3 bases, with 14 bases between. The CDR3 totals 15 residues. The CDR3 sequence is CASSQRDGGHYEQYF. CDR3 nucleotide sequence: TGCGCCAGCAGCCAACGCGACGGCGGCCACTACGAGCAGTACTTC.

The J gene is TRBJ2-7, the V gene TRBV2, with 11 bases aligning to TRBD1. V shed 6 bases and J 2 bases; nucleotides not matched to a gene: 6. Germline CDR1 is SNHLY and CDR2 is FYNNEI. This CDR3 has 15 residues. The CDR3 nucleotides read TGTGCCAGCAGGGTCGGGACAGGGGGGGCCTACGAGCAGTACTTC. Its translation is CASRVGTGGAYEQYF.

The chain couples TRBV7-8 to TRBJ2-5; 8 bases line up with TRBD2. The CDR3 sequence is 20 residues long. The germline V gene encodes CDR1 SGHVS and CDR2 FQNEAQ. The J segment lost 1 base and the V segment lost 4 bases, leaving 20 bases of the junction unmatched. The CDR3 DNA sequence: TGTGCCAGCAGCTATCACCAGGGAGGGGGACTAGGGGTTATCCAAGAGACCCAGTACTTC. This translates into CASSYHQGGGLGVIQETQYF.

As DNA, the CDR3 is TGTGCCAGTAGTCCCGCGGCCAGCCTAATTTTCACAGATACGCAGTATTTT. Protein: CASSPAASLIFTDTQYF. The rearrangement uses TRBV19 and TRBJ2-3; D gene uncertain. Looked up from germline, CDR1 is LNHDA and CDR2 is SQIVND (reference sequence). Trimming removed 5 bases from V and 2 bases from J, with 20 bases in between. CDR3 size: 17 residues.

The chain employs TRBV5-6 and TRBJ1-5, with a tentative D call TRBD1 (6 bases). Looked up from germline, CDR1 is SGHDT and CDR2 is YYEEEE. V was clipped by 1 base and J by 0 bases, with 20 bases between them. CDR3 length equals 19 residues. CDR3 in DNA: TGTGCCAGCAGCTTGACCAGGGGCCGCAACCCCAATAGCAATCAGCCCCAGCATTTT. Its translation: CASSLTRGRNPNSNQPQHF.

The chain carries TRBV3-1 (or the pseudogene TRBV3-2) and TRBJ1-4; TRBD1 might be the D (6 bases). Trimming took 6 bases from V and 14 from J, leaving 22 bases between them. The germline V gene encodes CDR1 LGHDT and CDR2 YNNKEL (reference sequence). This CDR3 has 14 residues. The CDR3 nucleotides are TGTGCCAGCAGGCGGAACGGAGAGGGGGGGCACCTGTTTTTT. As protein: CASRRNGEGGHLFF.

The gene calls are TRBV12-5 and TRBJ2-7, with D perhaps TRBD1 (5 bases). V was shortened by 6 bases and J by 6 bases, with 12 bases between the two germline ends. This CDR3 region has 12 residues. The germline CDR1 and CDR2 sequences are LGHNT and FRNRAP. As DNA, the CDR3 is TGTGCTAGTGGCCGAGGACACTTCGAGCAGTACTTC. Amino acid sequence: CASGRGHFEQYF.

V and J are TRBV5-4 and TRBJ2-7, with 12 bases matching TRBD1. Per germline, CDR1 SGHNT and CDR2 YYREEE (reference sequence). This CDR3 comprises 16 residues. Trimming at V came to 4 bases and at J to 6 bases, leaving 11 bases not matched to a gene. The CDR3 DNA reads TGTGCCAGCAGCGACCGGGACAGGGGGCGCAAGGGCGAGCAGTACTTC. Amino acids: CASSDRDRGRKGEQYF.

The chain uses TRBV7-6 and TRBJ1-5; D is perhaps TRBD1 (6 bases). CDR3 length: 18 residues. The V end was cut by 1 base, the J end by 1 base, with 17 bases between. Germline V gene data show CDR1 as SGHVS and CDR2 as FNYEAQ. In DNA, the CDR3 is TGTGCCAGCAGCTTAGGTGCCGTCGGGACACTAAGCAATCAGCCCCAGCATTTT. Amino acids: CASSLGAVGTLSNQPQHF.

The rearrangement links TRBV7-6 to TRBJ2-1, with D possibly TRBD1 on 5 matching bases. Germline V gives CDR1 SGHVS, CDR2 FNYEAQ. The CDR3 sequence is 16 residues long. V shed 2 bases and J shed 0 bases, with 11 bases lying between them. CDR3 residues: CASSLIRTSSYNEQFF. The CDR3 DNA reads TGTGCCAGCAGCTTAATTCGGACAAGCTCCTACAATGAGCAGTTCTTC.

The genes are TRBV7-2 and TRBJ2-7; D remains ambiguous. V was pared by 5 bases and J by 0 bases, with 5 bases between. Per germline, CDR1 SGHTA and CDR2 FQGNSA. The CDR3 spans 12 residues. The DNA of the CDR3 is TGTGCCAGCAGCCCAAACTCCTACGAGCAGTACTTC. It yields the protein CASSPNSYEQYF.

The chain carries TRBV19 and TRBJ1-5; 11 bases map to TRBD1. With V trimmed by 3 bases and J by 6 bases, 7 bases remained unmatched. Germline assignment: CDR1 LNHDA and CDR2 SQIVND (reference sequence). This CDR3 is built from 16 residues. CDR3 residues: CASSMFGQGAAQPQHF. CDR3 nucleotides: TGTGCCAGTAGTATGTTTGGACAGGGGGCCGCTCAGCCCCAGCATTTT. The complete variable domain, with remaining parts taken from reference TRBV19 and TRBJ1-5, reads DGGITQSPKYLFRKEGQNVTLSCEQNLNHDAMYWYRQDPGQGLRLIYYSQIVNDFQKGDIAEGYSVSREKKESFPLTVTSAQKNPTAFYLCASSMFGQGAAQPQHFGDGTRLSIL.

The CDR3: CATRTGTGEQYF. CDR3 DNA: TGTGCCACCAGGACAGGGACGGGCGAGCAGTACTTC. The V and J genes are TRBV6-5 and TRBJ2-7, with 8 positions matching TRBD1. The trim removed 10 bases at V and 6 bases at J, leaving 8 bases unmatched. This CDR3 is built from 12 residues. Germline assignment: CDR1 MNHEY and CDR2 SVGAGI.

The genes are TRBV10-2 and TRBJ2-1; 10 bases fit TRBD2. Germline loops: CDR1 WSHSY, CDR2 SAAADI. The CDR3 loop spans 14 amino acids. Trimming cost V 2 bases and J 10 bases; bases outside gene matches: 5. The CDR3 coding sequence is TGCGCCAGCAGTGAGGCTAGCGGGAGAGGGGAGCAGTTCTTC. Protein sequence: CASSEASGRGEQFF.